Listed below are T cell receptor beta chains from one sample, sequenced in a study of blood T cell repertoires in COVID-19. Data came from immunoSEQ multiplex PCR; TCRdb stores just in-frame clones and leaves some out. Of tens of thousands of clones detected, around 72% appear once; the ten largest clones hold approximately 15%. The material sequenced was peripheral blood. The receptors here all came from a human donor with active or convalescent COVID-19. The donor label of this sample is uncertain. The CDR3 runs from the conserved cysteine through the conserved F or W. The order of the fields is D gene, V gene, J gene, clone size, CDR3 DNA, CDR3 protein. The D gene is left open where the match is weak. Rows may omit the clone size; those that give it use once, few, many or a size class.

TRBD1	TRBV5-1	TRBJ2-1	-	TGCGCCAGCAGCTTGGATACAGGGGGCAATGAGCAGTTCTTC	CASSLDTGGNEQFF
-	TRBV19	TRBJ1-3	-	TGTGCCAGTTCCTTACTACAGGGCGCCGGAAACACCATATATTTT	CASSLLQGAGNTIYF
TRBD1	TRBV30	TRBJ2-3	-	TGTGCCTGGAGCATAACCGGGACAGCCTTGATAGATACGCAGTATTTT	CAWSITGTALIDTQYF
-	TRBV5-6	TRBJ1-1	-	TGTGCCAGCAGCTCACCGACAGGGAACACTGAAGCTTTCTTT	CASSSPTGNTEAFF
-	TRBV11-2	TRBJ2-7	-	TGTGCCAGCAGCTTAGCAAGGGGCCGCTCCTACGAGCAGTACTTC	CASSLARGRSYEQYF
-	TRBV30	TRBJ2-7	-	TGTGCCTGGAGTGTTTTAGGAGTAGGCCTCTCCTACGAGCAGTACTTC	CAWSVLGVGLSYEQYF
-	TRBV9	TRBJ1-6	-	TGTGCCAGCCGAGGGGGTTCTAATTCACCCCTCCACTTT	CASRGGSNSPLHF
-	TRBV5-5	TRBJ1-6	-	TGTGCCAGCAGCCTCCAGAGGGCCGACTCACCCCTCCACTTT	CASSLQRADSPLHF
TRBD1	TRBV29-1	TRBJ1-5	-	TGCAGCGTTGCCCCCGGGACAGGGCATCAGCCCCAGCATTTT	CSVAPGTGHQPQHF
-	TRBV7-2	TRBJ2-6	-	TGTGCCAGCAGCCGCGGCTCTGGGGCCAACGTCCTGACTTTC	CASSRGSGANVLTF
TRBD1	TRBV6-5	TRBJ1-1	-	TGTGCCAGCAGTATTAGACAGGGGGTTGAAGCTTTCTTT	CASSIRQGVEAFF
-	TRBV5-1	TRBJ2-1	-	TGCGCCAGCAGCTTGGAAGAGGGCCTCAATGAGCAGTTCTTC	CASSLEEGLNEQFF
TRBD2	TRBV12-5	TRBJ2-2	once	TGTGCTAGTGGCCCCCGGGGGGCCGGGGAGCTGTTTTTT	CASGPRGAGELFF
-	TRBV9	TRBJ2-7	-	TGTGCCAGCAGCGTATCGGGACAAGGACTGGAGCAGTACTTC	CASSVSGQGLEQYF
TRBD2	TRBV7-2	TRBJ2-7	-	TGTGCCAGCAGCCGCCAGATAGCGGGTACGCACGAGCAGTACTTC	CASSRQIAGTHEQYF
-	TRBV5-4	TRBJ1-1	-	TGTGCCAGCCAAAAACAGGGGAACACTGAAGCTTTCTTT	CASQKQGNTEAFF
-	TRBV10-3	TRBJ1-1	once	TGTGCCATCAGTGAGTCGAAGGGAGCTATAACTGAAGCTTTCTTT	CAISESKGAITEAFF
TRBD1	TRBV7-2	TRBJ1-2	-	TGTGCCCGCAGCCCACAGACAGGGCAGGGCTATGGCTACACCTTC	CARSPQTGQGYGYTF
-	TRBV9	TRBJ1-2	few	TGTGCCAGCAGCGTACACACAGGGAACTATGGCTACACCTTC	CASSVHTGNYGYTF
-	TRBV3-1/TRBV3-2	TRBJ2-7	-	TGTGCCAGCAGCCACGGTAAGACTATAAACTACGAGCAGTACTTC	CASSHGKTINYEQYF
-	TRBV28	TRBJ1-1	-	TGTGCCAGTCGTACAGGGATGCGGGCTTTCTTT	CASRTGMRAFF
-	TRBV5-6	TRBJ1-3	-	TGTGCCAGCAGCCCCCCGAACAGGGCTGTCGGAAACACCATATATTTT	CASSPPNRAVGNTIYF
-	TRBV29-1	TRBJ2-1	-	TGCAGCGTTGAAGGATTCGGGGGGCAAAGCTCCTACAATGAGCAGTTCTTC	CSVEGFGGQSSYNEQFF
-	TRBV5-1	TRBJ1-6	-	TGCGCCAGCAGAGGCGCAGGGGTGGATTCACCCCTCCACTTT	CASRGAGVDSPLHF
TRBD1	TRBV10-3	TRBJ1-3	once	TGTGCCATCAGTGGGACAGGGAGCGGAAACACCATATATTTT	CAISGTGSGNTIYF
TRBD2	TRBV5-4	TRBJ2-2	-	TGTGCCAGCAGCGCCCTCGAGGGACTAGCGGCCGGGGAGCTGTTTTTT	CASSALEGLAAGELFF
TRBD2	TRBV5-6	TRBJ2-1	-	TGTGCCAGCAGCTTGGTTTCTAGCGGGAGAAGAGCAAGCAATGAGCAGTTCTTC	CASSLVSSGRRASNEQFF
TRBD2	TRBV20-1	TRBJ2-1	-	TGCAGTGCGAGTAGGCCGGGACTAGCGGGAGCAGGCGGTATCTACAATGAGCAGTTCTTC	CSASRPGLAGAGGIYNEQFF
TRBD2	TRBV7-3	TRBJ2-1	-	TGTGCCAGCAGCACTAGCGGGGCCTACAATGAGCAGTTCTTC	CASSTSGAYNEQFF
-	TRBV5-1	TRBJ1-1	-	TGCGCCAGCAGCCCGACTGCGTGGACTGAAGCTTTCTTT	CASSPTAWTEAFF
TRBD1	TRBV2	TRBJ1-6	-	TGTGCCAGCAGTGAAATTGGACAGGGCGCCATTTCACCCCTCCACTTT	CASSEIGQGAISPLHF
TRBD2	TRBV5-1	TRBJ2-1	-	TGCGCCAGCAGCATTACTAGCGGATCATACAATGAGCAGTTCTTC	CASSITSGSYNEQFF
TRBD1	TRBV7-9	TRBJ2-5	-	TGTGCCAGCATGAGGGGGCAGGGAGAGACCCAGTACTTC	CASMRGQGETQYF
TRBD1	TRBV7-9	TRBJ2-2	-	TGTGCCAGCAGTCTAGCAGGGGGAAAACCCGGGGAGCTGTTTTTT	CASSLAGGKPGELFF
-	TRBV30	TRBJ1-5	many	TGTGCCTGGAGTGCGCGGAGCAATCAGCCCCAGCATTTT	CAWSARSNQPQHF
-	TRBV19	TRBJ2-2	-	TGTGCCAGTAGTATTAAGAACACCGGGGAGCTGTTTTTT	CASSIKNTGELFF
TRBD1	TRBV28	TRBJ1-4	few	TGTGCCAGCAGACCGAATCCCGGACAGGCCTTGAATGAAAAACTGTTTTTT	CASRPNPGQALNEKLFF
TRBD1	TRBV4-2	TRBJ1-4	-	TGTGCCAGCAGCCGGCCAGACAGGGATAATGAAAAACTGTTTTTT	CASSRPDRDNEKLFF
-	TRBV6-2/TRBV6-3	TRBJ2-3	-	TGTGCCAGCAGTTATCCCCCTTCCCGCCCCGGTTCCCGCACTAGCACAGATACGCAGTATTTT	CASSYPPSRPGSRTSTDTQYF
-	TRBV4-1	TRBJ1-3	-	TGCGCCAGCAGCCAAGATCCCCAGGGATACACCATATATTTT	CASSQDPQGYTIYF
-	TRBV7-3	TRBJ2-1	-	TGTGCCAGCAGCGATAGTGGGGCTGAGCAGTTCTTC	CASSDSGAEQFF
-	TRBV6-6	TRBJ1-2	few	TGTGCCAGCAGTTACTCTGAGGGCAGCCACTATGGCTACACCTTC	CASSYSEGSHYGYTF
-	TRBV2	TRBJ1-5	-	TGTGCCACCGATGCACAGGGCTCGAGGTCAGTCGGGCAGCCCCAGCATTTT	CATDAQGSRSVGQPQHF
-	TRBV7-2	TRBJ2-7	once	TGTGCCAGCAGCTTAGCGGGACAAACTTACGAGCAGTACTTC	CASSLAGQTYEQYF
TRBD1	TRBV5-4	TRBJ1-3	-	TGTGCCAGCAGCTTGCCCGGGACAGGGGCTGGAAACACCATATATTTT	CASSLPGTGAGNTIYF
-	TRBV4-3	TRBJ1-2	-	TGCGCCAGCAGCCAAGAGGAGGGGCCAGAGCTCTATGGCTACACCTTC	CASSQEEGPELYGYTF
-	TRBV6-5	TRBJ2-5	-	TGTGCCAGCAGTTACTCGATAGGGGCGGGGCAAGAGACCCAGTACTTC	CASSYSIGAGQETQYF